Listed here is a single TCR beta chain. This entry comes from a study of cytomegalovirus exposure and HLA in healthy donors. Study at large: The Caucasian-associated ancestry cluster held roughly 81% of 300 to 500 genotyped donors.

The PCR made use of 60 Vbeta and 13 Jbeta primers. Profiling relied on immunoSEQ multiplex PCR, and the TCRdb table lists in-frame clones only, not all of them. The sample includes 200,000 to 250,000 clones, more than 70% of them seen just once. It was healthy bone marrow donors who served as donors. Trimming removed 6 bases from V and 6 bases from J; junction bases left unmatched: 9. The CDR3 covers 14 residues. Germline V gene sequence: CDR1 MNHEY, CDR2 SVGAGI. The clonotype was recovered from a human donor in good health. The gene calls are TRBV6-5 and TRBJ2-7, with TRBD1 identical over 9 bases. Source material: PBMCs. The CDR3 here is CASSPGQGFVEQYF. CDR3 sequence (DNA): TGTGCCAGCAGCCCGGGACAGGGATTCGTCGAGCAGTACTTC.